A single sample is the source of the 8 T cell receptor beta chains below, sequenced in a study of blood T cell repertoires in COVID-19. The table came from immunoSEQ multiplex PCR; TCRdb's copy has only in-frame clones and leaves some out. This sample has about 51,000 clones, with about 91% found just once. Material: peripheral blood. These receptor sequences come from a man between 45 and 60 years old with acute or convalescent COVID-19.

The chain couples TRBV7-2 to TRBJ2-3, with 7 bases matching TRBD1. V was pared by 6 bases and J by 5 bases, with 8 bases of the junction left unmatched. This CDR3 is 14 amino acids long. Germline CDR1 SGHTA, CDR2 FQGNSA. CDR3 sequence reads: CASRYGQVGDTQYF. CDR3 bases: TGTGCCAGCAGATATGGACAGGTCGGAGATACGCAGTATTTT.

This chain links TRBV7-8 with TRBJ2-7, with 7 nucleotides matching TRBD2. V dropped 4 bases and J dropped 1; count of bases not matched to a gene: 1. The CDR3 is 13 residues long. Looked up from germline, CDR1 is SGHVS and CDR2 is FQNEAQ. The CDR3 DNA follows: TGTGCCAGCAGCTGGGGGGGGTCCTACGAGCAGTACTTC. Translated, it gives CASSWGGSYEQYF. Supplemented by reference TRBV7-8 and TRBJ2-7, the full variable domain reads GAGVSQSPRYKVAKRGQDVALRCDPISGHVSLFWYQQALGQGPEFLTYFQNEAQLDKSGLPSDRFFAERPEGSVSTLKIQRTQQEDSAVYLCASSWGGSYEQYFGPGTRLTVT.

The chain joins TRBV6-4 to TRBJ2-1; D may be TRBD2 (7 bases). V was cut by 0 bases and J by 5 bases, with 14 bases left in between. This CDR3 region has 16 residues. Germline lookup yields CDR1 MRHNA and CDR2 SNTAGT. In nucleotides, the CDR3 is TGTGCCAGCAGTGACTCTTACGGGGGGCTGAACAATGAGCAGTTCTTC. It translates to CASSDSYGGLNNEQFF.

V and J are TRBV7-8 and TRBJ2-7; unclear D gene. Trimming stripped 0 bases from V and 0 bases from J, with 12 bases between. CDR1 is SGHVS and CDR2 is FQNEAQ in the germline V gene. The CDR3 extends over 16 amino acids. The CDR3, as DNA: TGTGCCAGCAGCTTAGCTCCGGCAGGAATCTCCTACGAGCAGTACTTC. It specifies CASSLAPAGISYEQYF.

The chain combines TRBV28 with TRBJ1-2; D remains unclear. The V gene's germline CDR1 is MDHEN and CDR2 SYDVKM. The CDR3 consists of 13 residues. Trimming cost V 3 bases and J 3 bases, with 8 bases left between them. Here the CDR3 reads CASSLSVDYGYTF. The CDR3, as DNA: TGTGCCAGCAGTTTGAGTGTGGACTATGGCTACACCTTC.

The V call is TRBV5-1, the J call TRBJ1-2, with a tentative D call TRBD1 (6 bases). The germline V gene has CDR1 SGHRS and CDR2 YFSETQ. This CDR3 comprises 14 residues. Trimming left V 0 bases short and J 8 bases short, with 14 bases between. Written as DNA, the CDR3 is TGCGCCAGCAGCTTGGCCCCCGGGACACCAGGCTACACCTTC. It encodes CASSLAPGTPGYTF.

The rearrangement links TRBV5-1 to TRBJ2-1; 11 bases match TRBD2. The junction had 6 bases not matched to a gene; V was cut back by 5 bases and J by 8 bases. CDR1 is SGHRS, CDR2 YFSETQ, per germline. The CDR3 runs to 14 residues. CDR3 amino acids: CASSLTSGAYEQFF. CDR3 DNA sequence: TGCGCCAGCAGTCTGACTAGCGGGGCCTATGAGCAGTTCTTC.

This chain connects TRBV2 to TRBJ1-2; D is undetermined. V lost 4 bases to trimming and J lost 8 bases, with 11 bases between them. The length of the CDR3 is 12 residues. CDR1 SNHLY and CDR2 FYNNEI come from the germline V gene. CDR3 protein: CASSGTGYGYTF. The CDR3 coding sequence is TGTGCCAGCAGTGGAACGGGGTACGGCTACACCTTC. Looking up the rest from reference TRBV2 and TRBJ1-2 gives the full variable domain: EPEVTQTPSHQVTQMGQEVILRCVPISNHLYFYWYRQILGQKVEFLVSFYNNEISEKSEIFDDQFSVERPDGSNFTLKIRSTKLEDSAMYFCASSGTGYGYTFGSGTRLTVV.